This entry lists 12 T cell receptor beta chains sequenced from one sample in a study of T cell responses to AZD1222 COVID-19 vaccine. The method was immunoSEQ multiplex PCR; TCRdb's version includes in-frame clones alone and lacks a portion of them. The data contain over 45,000 clones, 70% to 90% of them singletons. This specimen was peripheral blood, taken on day 0 of AZD1222 vaccination. These receptors originate from an adult in good health.

This clone was seen only a few times. The CDR3 region is CASSGSTRFF. Here the CDR3 DNA reads TGTGCCAGCAGCGGGAGTACTCGGTTCTTC. The chain employs TRBV12-3 or TRBV12-4 and TRBJ2-1, with D possibly matching TRBD2 (6 bases). Trimming took 6 bases from V and 15 from J, leaving 12 bases between them. The CDR3 has 10 amino acids.

The chain employs TRBV28 and TRBJ2-1, with TRBD2 identical over 7 bases. CDR1 is MDHEN and CDR2 is SYDVKM in the germline V gene. The CDR3 consists of 16 residues. J was trimmed by 2 bases and V by 3 bases; bases with no gene match: 7. CDR3 loop: CASSFVGGSPYNEQFF. As DNA, the CDR3 is TGTGCCAGCAGTTTCGTGGGAGGGAGTCCCTACAATGAGCAGTTCTTC.

This clone turned up a few times. The chain joins TRBV7-3 to TRBJ2-7, with D hard to call. V shed 5 bases and J shed 6 bases, with 14 bases lying between them. The germline CDR1 and CDR2 sequences are SGHTA and FQGTGA. The CDR3 is 13 residues long. CDR3 sequence: CASSPTPLGEQYF. In DNA form, the CDR3 reads TGTGCCAGCAGCCCGACCCCGTTGGGCGAGCAGTACTTC.

The V and J genes are TRBV28 and TRBJ1-1, with D tentatively TRBD1 (6 bases). This CDR3 is built from 19 residues. Germline V gene lookup returns CDR1 MDHEN and CDR2 SYDVKM. With 1 base removed from V and 3 bases from J, the gap between germline ends came to 24 bases. CDR3 residues: CASSLYFRAGALVYTEAFF. CDR3 coding DNA: TGTGCCAGCAGTTTATACTTTCGGGCAGGGGCCTTAGTTTACACTGAAGCTTTCTTT.

The rearrangement links TRBV7-9 to TRBJ2-7; D is unclear. The CDR3 extends over 9 amino acids. The V end was cut by 6 bases, the J end by 7 bases, with 4 bases between. CDR1 and CDR2 from the germline V gene are SEHNR and FQNEAQ (reference sequence). CDR3 DNA: TGTGCCAGCAGTACTGAGCAGTACTTC. Its protein is CASSTEQYF.

A word on this clone: Other nucleotide sequences from this sample produce the same CDR3. The chain has TRBV7-9 and TRBJ2-7; the match to TRBD2 covers 10 bases. With 5 bases clipped from V and 2 bases from J, the junction kept 12 bases outside the gene matches. The CDR3 loop spans 17 amino acids. Germline values: CDR1 SEHNR, CDR2 FQNEAQ (reference sequence). The CDR3 is CASSLGLAGGRTYEQYF. The CDR3 nucleotides read TGTGCCAGCAGCCTCGGATTAGCGGGAGGACGGACCTACGAGCAGTACTTC.

The genes are TRBV3-1 (or the pseudogene TRBV3-2) and TRBJ1-1; 7 positions agree with TRBD1. This CDR3 comprises 15 residues. Germline V lookup: CDR1 LGHDT, CDR2 YNNKEL (reference sequence). The J segment lost 5 bases and the V segment lost 4 bases, leaving 10 bases of the junction unmatched. The CDR3 DNA reads as TGTGCCAGCAGCCCAGGCGTGCGGGACAGAACTGAAGCTTTCTTT. Translated, it gives CASSPGVRDRTEAFF.

CDR3 protein: CASSVRGTSGSEQYF. The CDR3, as DNA: TGTGCCAGCAGCGTTAGGGGGACTTCTGGTTCCGAGCAGTACTTC. This chain connects TRBV9 to TRBJ2-7; D is possibly TRBD1 or TRBD2 (6 bases each). The CDR3 loop spans 15 amino acids. CDR1 is SGDLS and CDR2 is YYNGEE in the germline V gene. V was shortened by 2 bases and J by 6 bases, with 18 bases between the two germline ends.

The V call is TRBV6-5, the J call TRBJ2-3, with a tentative D call TRBD1 (5 bases). From germline, CDR1 is MNHEY and CDR2 SVGAGI. The CDR3 covers 14 residues. V lost 4 bases and J lost 3, with 11 bases in between. The CDR3 region is CASSSLQGTDTQYF. The CDR3, as DNA: TGTGCCAGCAGTTCCCTGCAGGGAACAGATACGCAGTATTTT.

The gene calls are TRBV4-1 and TRBJ2-7, with 10 bases matching TRBD1. CDR1 and CDR2 from the germline V gene are MGHRA and YSYEKL. The CDR3 runs to 13 residues. J gave up 13 bases and V 1 base, and 7 bases lay outside the gene matches. This CDR3 reads CASSQATGGRRYF. DNA for the CDR3: TGCGCCAGCAGCCAAGCGACAGGGGGCAGAAGATACTTC.

This clone was observed once. The chain employs TRBV10-1 and TRBJ2-7, with 10 positions matching TRBD2. V lost 2 bases and J lost 7; bases outside the gene matches: 8. The CDR3 is 15 amino acids. Germline V gene data show CDR1 as WNHNN and CDR2 as SYGVQD (reference sequence). As DNA, the CDR3 is TGCGCCAGCAGTGAGCTTCCTAGCGGGAGAGGAGAGCAGTACTTC. Protein: CASSELPSGRGEQYF.

This clone was found once. This chain links TRBV28 with TRBJ2-7, with a weak D call TRBD1 (6 bases). The CDR3 consists of 14 residues. The germline V and J ends were trimmed by 4 bases and 6 bases, with 16 bases remaining between them. CDR1 MDHEN and CDR2 SYDVKM come from the germline V gene. CDR3 protein: CASSYRVGLSEQYF. CDR3 nucleotides: TGTGCCAGCAGTTACAGGGTTGGGTTGAGCGAGCAGTACTTC.